Listed below are T cell receptor beta chains from one sample, sequenced in a study of blood T cell repertoires in COVID-19. The protocol was immunoSEQ multiplex PCR, while the TCRdb copy is restricted to in-frame clones and leaves out a portion. The top ten hold about an eighth of the sample, which has tens of thousands of clones, around 90% seen once. Sequencing was done on a sample of peripheral blood. The receptors here all came from a human donor with active COVID-19. The donor label of this sample is uncertain. Each CDR3 is given with its conserved first and last residue. D genes are given only for firm matches. Part of the rows lack a size; the others show once, few, many or a class for expanded clones.

abundance | d_gene | j_gene | v_gene | CDR3nt | CDR3aa
. | . | TRBJ2-1 | TRBV7-8 | TGTGCCAGCAGCTCCAGAGAGGGAGCGGTGGATGAGCAGTTCTTC | CASSSREGAVDEQFF
once | TRBD2 | TRBJ2-3 | TRBV5-1 | TGCGCCAGCAGCTTGAGAGGACTAGCCACAGATACGCAGTATTTT | CASSLRGLATDTQYF
. | . | TRBJ1-1 | TRBV2 | TGTGCCAGCATGGCTTACATGAACACTGAAGCTTTCTTT | CASMAYMNTEAFF
. | . | TRBJ2-7 | TRBV21-1 | TGTGCCAGCCGCGTCACCAGCGGCATATCCTACGAGCAGTACTTC | CASRVTSGISYEQYF
. | . | TRBJ2-2 | TRBV5-4 | TGTGCCAGCAGCCCGCGACACGAGAACACCGGGGAGCTGTTTTTT | CASSPRHENTGELFF
few | . | TRBJ2-7 | TRBV4-3 | TGCGCCAGCAGCCAGAACCCTAGCGAGGCGTACCTCGAGCAGTACTTC | CASSQNPSEAYLEQYF
. | TRBD1 | TRBJ2-7 | TRBV6-6 | TGTGCCAGCAGACCTGGACAGGGGGCCTCCTACGAGCAGTACTTC | CASRPGQGASYEQYF
. | . | TRBJ2-5 | TRBV5-1 | TGCGCCAGCAGAATCGGACAACAAGAGACCCAGTACTTC | CASRIGQQETQYF
. | TRBD2 | TRBJ2-1 | TRBV28 | TGTGCCAGCAGTTTAGGAGCGGGAGGACGCAATGAGCAGTTCTTC | CASSLGAGGRNEQFF
. | . | TRBJ1-1 | TRBV5-1 | TGCGCCAGCCTAGAGTCTCAAGGCGGCACTGAAGCTTTCTTT | CASLESQGGTEAFF
. | TRBD1 | TRBJ2-7 | TRBV27 | TGTGCCAGCAGTTTCCGGGACAGGGACTACGAGCAGTACTTC | CASSFRDRDYEQYF
. | . | TRBJ2-1 | TRBV3-1/TRBV3-2 | TGTGCCAGCAGCCCTCAGGGGAGCTCCTACAATGAGCAGTTCTTC | CASSPQGSSYNEQFF
. | . | TRBJ2-7 | TRBV27 | TGTGCCAGCAGTTCTGCAAGCGGGCCCAAGGTACCCTACGAGCAGTACTTC | CASSSASGPKVPYEQYF
. | . | TRBJ2-3 | TRBV5-5 | TGTGCCAGCAGCTTGAGCTTGATGCGGGATACGCAGTATTTT | CASSLSLMRDTQYF
. | . | TRBJ2-7 | TRBV4-3 | TGCGCCAGCAGCCAAGGGCACCAGGGAATACTCTACGAGCAGTACTTC | CASSQGHQGILYEQYF
. | TRBD1 | TRBJ1-2 | TRBV5-6 | TGTGCCAGCAGCTTGGGACAGGGACGATATGGCTACACCTTC | CASSLGQGRYGYTF
once | . | TRBJ2-1 | TRBV11-2 | TGTGCCAGCAGCTTAGACCGAGCGCCCCTTGGGAATGAGCAGTTCTTC | CASSLDRAPLGNEQFF
. | . | TRBJ1-1 | TRBV4-3 | TGCGCCAGCAGCCAAGACCCCAGATTCATGAACACTGAAGCTTTCTTT | CASSQDPRFMNTEAFF
. | TRBD2 | TRBJ2-5 | TRBV2 | TGTGCCAGCAGTGTGGGACTAGCGGGAGGAGAGACCCAGTACTTC | CASSVGLAGGETQYF
. | TRBD2 | TRBJ2-7 | TRBV10-2 | TGCGCCAGCCTGGGCGGGACTAGCGGGAGCCACGAGCAGTACTTC | CASLGGTSGSHEQYF
. | TRBD1 | TRBJ1-1 | TRBV6-2/TRBV6-3 | TGTGCCAGCAGTGGGACAGTCAGGAACACTGAAGCTTTCTTT | CASSGTVRNTEAFF
. | . | TRBJ1-5 | TRBV10-3 | TGTGCCATCAGTGATGGGGGGGCGGGGAATCAGCCCCAGCATTTT | CAISDGGAGNQPQHF